Following are 31 T cell receptor beta chains from one sample sequenced in a study of human T cells and chemical hapten exposure. Time point indicated: patch test 3, about 24 weeks after DPC sensitization. Documented treatment: therapeutic diphenylcyclopropenone sensitization with weekly scalp DPC. TCRdb independently ran MiXCR on the RACE reads; one entry per CDR3 protein. The repertoire has over 80,000 distinct CDR3 sequences, about a tenth of them found once; the top ten carry around 1%. Specimen: whole blood, collected in connection with sensitization to the hapten diphenylcyclopropenone (DPC). These receptors came from a woman under 40 with alopecia areata. Some clones in this sample may be carry-over from other donors' samples.

This clonotype showed up just a few times. This chain connects TRBV28 to TRBJ2-7; D is perhaps TRBD1 (6 bases). There are 12 residues in the CDR3. Trimming removed 4 bases at V and 4 bases at J, with 8 bases between. The germline CDR1 and CDR2 sequences are MDHEN and SYDVKM. The CDR3 DNA reads as TGTGCCAGCAGTTCAACAGGGTACGAGCAGTACGTC. This gives the protein CASSSTGYEQYV.

The genes are TRBV4-1 and TRBJ2-1; the match to TRBD1 covers 8 bases. This CDR3 has 16 residues. In germline, CDR1 is MGHRA, CDR2 YSYEKL. The ends lost 1 base at V and 2 bases at J; junction bases unmatched: 4. The CDR3 spells CASSQADRAPYNEQFF. CDR3 coding DNA: TGCGCCAGCAGCCAAGCGGACAGGGCCCCCTACAATGAGCAGTTCTTC.

This clonotype turned up a few times. The chain joins TRBV5-6 to TRBJ2-2, with D tentatively TRBD1 (5 bases). This CDR3 contains 13 residues. V lost 5 bases, J lost 4 bases, and 9 bases lay in between. Germline CDR1 is SGHDT and CDR2 is YYEEEE. The chain's CDR3 is CASRGHGTGELFF. As DNA, the CDR3 is TGTGCCAGCAGGGGGCACGGCACCGGGGAGCTGTTTTTT.

This clonotype has at least ten counts. The V and J genes are TRBV6-2 or TRBV6-3 and TRBJ2-6; TRBD2 agrees at 12 bases. CDR1 and CDR2 from the germline V gene are MNHEY and SVGEGT. V lost 8 bases to trimming and J lost 0 bases; unmatched junction nucleotides: 8. The CDR3 is 18 residues long. The CDR3 nucleotides are TGTGCCAGCGGAACGGGACTAGCGGGTGACTCTGGGGCCAACGTCCTGACTTTC. This sequence encodes CASGTGLAGDSGANVLTF.

This clonotype has only a few counts. V gene TRBV18 combines with J gene TRBJ1-3, with unresolved D. CDR1 and CDR2 (germline): KGHSH, LQKENI. V lost 3 bases to trimming and J lost 8 bases, with 8 bases between them. This CDR3 is built from 12 residues. CDR3 residues: CASSPDRDTIYF. The DNA for the CDR3 is TGTGCCAGCTCACCTGACCGGGACACCATATATTTT.

This clonotype was counted many times. The chain has TRBV24-1 and TRBJ1-1; perhaps TRBD1 as D (6 bases). The CDR3 consists of 12 residues. The V end was cut by 8 bases, the J end by 4 bases, with 10 bases between. Germline CDR1 KGHDR, CDR2 SFDVKD. CDR3 nucleotide sequence: TGTGCCACCACCACAGGGAGCACTGAAGCTTTCTTT. Amino acid sequence: CATTTGSTEAFF.

In this sample, this clonotype turned up a few times. The genes are TRBV9 and TRBJ2-3, with TRBD2 as a possible D gene (5 bases). The V and J ends lost 4 bases and 0 bases respectively, with 9 bases between them. Germline V lookup: CDR1 SGDLS, CDR2 YYNGEE. CDR3 size: 14 residues. DNA for the CDR3: TGTGCCAGCAGCTCCCGGACTAGCACAGATACGCAGTATTTT. Its translation: CASSSRTSTDTQYF.

The chain has TRBV12-3 or TRBV12-4 and TRBJ2-7; TRBD2 agrees at 8 bases. The CDR3 loop spans 14 amino acids. The J segment lost 1 base and the V segment lost 6 bases, leaving 5 bases of the junction unmatched. CDR3 bases: TGTGCCAGCAGGGGGGGACTAGAGTCCTACGAGCAGTACTTC. Translating gives CASRGGLESYEQYF.

The V call is TRBV29-1, the J call TRBJ2-7; D is possibly TRBD2 (5 bases). Trimming pared 4 bases from V and 5 bases from J, leaving 9 bases between. Germline assignment: CDR1 SQVTM and CDR2 ANQGSEA. This CDR3 has 11 residues. CDR3 in amino acids: CSVGGSDEQYF. In nucleotides, the CDR3 is TGCAGCGTTGGAGGGTCCGACGAGCAGTACTTC.

This clonotype was detected only a few times. The chain uses TRBV12-5 and TRBJ2-5; D gene ambiguous. Germline-derived CDR1 and CDR2 are LGHNT and FRNRAP. The CDR3 has 12 residues. V lost 0 bases and J lost 5, with 4 bases in between. For the CDR3, the DNA is TGTGCTAGTGGTTTGGTACCGGAGACCCAGTACTTC. Translating gives CASGLVPETQYF.

This clonotype was seen many times. This rearrangement joins TRBV7-9 to TRBJ1-4; D perhaps matches TRBD1 (5 bases). There are 15 residues in the CDR3. CDR1 SEHNR and CDR2 FQNEAQ come from the germline V gene (reference sequence). The V end was cut by 5 bases, the J end by 8 bases, with 18 bases between. DNA for the CDR3: TGTGCCAGCAGCCCCAGGCAGGGAATGAGCGAAAAACTGTTTTTT. It is translated as CASSPRQGMSEKLFF.

This clonotype was detected only a few times. The J gene is TRBJ1-1, the V gene TRBV5-1; a weak D match, TRBD1 (5 bases). The V and J ends lost 2 bases and 1 base respectively, with 9 bases between them. The germline gives CDR1 SGHRS, CDR2 YFSETQ. The CDR3 sequence is 14 residues long. The CDR3 here is CASSLRQKNTEAFF. DNA for the CDR3: TGCGCCAGCAGCTTAAGACAGAAGAACACTGAAGCTTTCTTT.

At least ten counts were recorded for this clonotype. The V and J genes are TRBV11-2 and TRBJ2-4, with 8 bases identical to TRBD2. V lost 1 base, J lost 0 bases, and 5 bases stayed unmatched. There are 17 residues in the CDR3. Germline CDR1 reads SGHAT; CDR2 reads FQNNGV. DNA for the CDR3: TGTGCCAGCAGCTTAGCCTTTAGCGGGGTAGCCAAAAACATTCAGTACTTC. This encodes CASSLAFSGVAKNIQYF.

The chain couples TRBV3-1 to TRBJ2-5; maybe TRBD2 (5 bases). The CDR3 has 16 residues. The V end lost 1 base, the J end lost 4 bases, and 16 bases lay between the germline ends. Germline-derived CDR1 and CDR2 are LGHDT and YNNKEL (reference sequence). CDR3 coding DNA: TGTGCCAGCAGCCAAGGGTCCGCCCGACTAAGAGAGACCCAGTACTTC. This sequence encodes CASSQGSARLRETQYF.

The rearrangement joins TRBV11-2 to TRBJ2-7; D perhaps matches TRBD1 (5 bases). V was shortened by 5 bases and J by 4 bases, with 12 bases between the two germline ends. Germline values: CDR1 SGHAT, CDR2 FQNNGV. There are 13 residues in the CDR3. The CDR3 is CASSRVGDYEQYV. CDR3 DNA sequence: TGTGCCAGCAGCCGCGTAGGGGATTACGAGCAGTACGTC.

As for this clonotype: This clone may be a read error of a much larger clone one base away. This chain links TRBV28 with TRBJ2-7; 7 bases match TRBD1. This CDR3 is 14 amino acids long. The V gene's germline CDR1 is MDHEN and CDR2 SYDVKM. The CDR3 nucleotides read TGTGCCAGCAGCGTACAGGGGACCCCCTACGGGCAGTACTTC. This gives the protein CASSVQGTPYGQYF.

This clonotype was found many times. The chain uses TRBV15 and TRBJ2-1; 10 nucleotides align to TRBD2. Germline V gene lookup returns CDR1 LNHNV and CDR2 YYDKDF (reference sequence). The CDR3 runs to 15 residues. Losses at the gene ends were 1 base for V and 9 bases for J; bases not matched to a gene: 6. The CDR3 sequence is CATSRAASGGPEQFF. In DNA form, the CDR3 reads TGTGCCACCAGCAGAGCGGCTAGCGGGGGACCTGAGCAGTTCTTC.

This clonotype has at least ten counts. The chain uses TRBV28 and TRBJ1-1; D remains ambiguous. This CDR3 spans 12 amino acids. V lost 6 bases, J lost 11 bases, and 16 bases lay in between. CDR1 is MDHEN, CDR2 SYDVKM, per germline. The CDR3 sequence: CASRLQRSEAFF. The DNA for the CDR3 is TGTGCCAGCAGACTCCAACGGTCGGAGGCTTTCTTT.

This clonotype has ten or more counts. V and J are TRBV30 and TRBJ1-5; 7 bases map to TRBD1. Germline assignment: CDR1 GTSNPN and CDR2 SVGIG (reference sequence). This CDR3 spans 15 amino acids. Unmatched junction bases numbered 10, after V lost 3 bases and J lost 5 bases. This CDR3 reads CAWSQGDPEHQPQHF. Written as DNA, the CDR3 is TGTGCCTGGAGCCAGGGGGACCCCGAGCATCAGCCCCAGCATTTT.

This clonotype was picked up many times. V gene TRBV5-1 combines with J gene TRBJ2-3; D possibly corresponds to TRBD1 (5 bases). The CDR3 runs 13 residues. The germline gives CDR1 SGHRS, CDR2 YFSETQ. The V end lost 4 bases, the J end lost 6 bases, and 12 bases lay between the germline ends. CDR3 bases: TGCGCCAGCAGCCAGACACAGGTGGATACGCAGTATTTT. This sequence encodes CASSQTQVDTQYF.

This clonotype was picked up a small number of times. The chain carries TRBV20-1 and TRBJ2-3; 12 positions agree with TRBD2. With V trimmed by 4 bases and J by 2 bases, 10 bases remained unmatched. Germline CDR1 and CDR2: DFQATT and SNEGSKA (reference sequence). This CDR3 region has 17 residues. CDR3 in amino acids: CSATGGLAGGITDTQYF. The CDR3 region has the DNA TGCAGTGCTACGGGAGGTCTAGCGGGAGGGATCACAGATACGCAGTATTTT.

CDR3 in DNA: TGTGCCAGCAGCTTATACGGTGGCGGGGAGCTGTTTTTT. This sequence encodes CASSLYGGGELFF. The J gene is TRBJ2-2, the V gene TRBV7-6; D ambiguous. The CDR3 spans 13 residues. Germline CDR1 reads SGHVS; CDR2 reads FNYEAQ. V lost 2 bases to trimming and J lost 7 bases, with 8 bases between them. Supplemented by reference TRBV7-6 and TRBJ2-2, the full variable domain reads GAGVSQSPRYKVTKRGQDVALRCDPISGHVSLYWYRQALGQGPEFLTYFNYEAQQDKSGLPNDRFSAERPEGSISTLTIQRTEQRDSAMYRCASSLYGGGELFFGEGSRLTVL.

This clonotype occurred many times. The V gene is TRBV19, the J gene TRBJ1-2; D gene ambiguous. The CDR3 spans 12 residues. The V end lost 2 bases, the J end lost 3 bases, and 4 bases lay between the germline ends. Germline V CDR1 and CDR2: LNHDA, SQIVND (reference sequence). The CDR3 loop is CASSIRDYGYTF. The CDR3, as DNA: TGTGCCAGTAGTATAAGGGACTATGGCTACACCTTC.

The genes are TRBV28 and TRBJ2-2; unclear D gene. Looked up from germline, CDR1 is MDHEN and CDR2 is SYDVKM. V was trimmed by 10 bases and J by 0 bases, leaving 9 bases between them. The CDR3 covers 13 residues. CDR3 region: CATGETNTGELFF. The CDR3 DNA follows: TGTGCCACAGGAGAGACGAACACCGGGGAGCTGTTTTTT.

This clonotype turned up a few times. The rearrangement uses TRBV5-6 and TRBJ1-1; D is possibly TRBD1 (5 bases). Germline V CDR1 and CDR2: SGHDT, YYEEEE. V was cut by 2 bases and J by 8 bases, with 13 bases left in between. The CDR3 has 13 residues. This CDR3 is CASSFGRWGEAFF. For the CDR3, the DNA is TGTGCCAGCAGCTTTGGTCGTTGGGGGGAAGCTTTCTTT.

J is TRBJ1-2 and V is TRBV28; no firm D call. Looked up from germline, CDR1 is MDHEN and CDR2 is SYDVKM. The V end lost 6 bases, the J end lost 2 bases, and 10 bases lay between the germline ends. This CDR3 comprises 13 residues. CDR3 in amino acids: CASSLHGNYGYTF. DNA of the CDR3: TGTGCCAGCAGCCTACACGGGAACTATGGCTACACCTTC.

This clonotype has ten or more counts. The rearrangement joins TRBV28 to TRBJ2-5, with TRBD2 matching 10 bases. Looked up from germline, CDR1 is MDHEN and CDR2 is SYDVKM. Trimming at V came to 2 bases and at J to 3 bases, leaving 3 bases not matched to a gene. The CDR3 runs 15 residues. The CDR3 DNA is TGTGCCAGCAGTTTAATTGGGACTAGCGAAGAGACCCAGTACTTC. Translating gives CASSLIGTSEETQYF.

This clonotype was seen a handful of times. DNA for the CDR3: TGTGCCAGCAGTGCCGAGCGGGTAAACACAGATACGCAGTATTTT. The encoded protein is CASSAERVNTDTQYF. The genes are TRBV2 and TRBJ2-3; TRBD2 is a possible D gene (6 bases). The CDR3 extends over 15 amino acids. The germline gives CDR1 SNHLY, CDR2 FYNNEI. V was clipped by 4 bases and J by 2 bases, with 13 bases between them.

This clonotype was observed a few times. The rearrangement uses TRBV11-2 and TRBJ2-3, with 11 positions matching TRBD2. CDR1 is SGHAT and CDR2 is FQNNGV in the germline V gene. The CDR3 length is 16 residues. J lost 1 base, V lost 5 bases, and 5 bases had no gene match. CDR3 sequence (DNA): TGTGCCAGCAGCATCTTGACTAGCGGGGGCACAGATACGCAGTATTTT. Protein product: CASSILTSGGTDTQYF. Supplemented by reference TRBV11-2 and TRBJ2-3, the full variable domain reads EAGVAQSPRYKIIEKRQSVAFWCNPISGHATLYWYQQILGQGPKLLIQFQNNGVVDDSQLPKDRFSAERLKGVDSTLKIQPAKLEDSAVYLCASSILTSGGTDTQYFGPGTRLTVL.

This clonotype was seen repeatedly, ten times or more. The rearrangement joins TRBV25-1 to TRBJ2-5; either TRBD1 or TRBD2 may supply D (5 bases each). V shed 0 bases and J shed 5 bases, with 16 bases lying between them. The germline V gene has CDR1 MGHDK and CDR2 SYGVNS. CDR3 length: 16 residues. The chain's CDR3 is CASSEYGQGRYETQYF. The DNA for the CDR3 is TGTGCCAGCAGTGAATACGGCCAGGGACGGTACGAGACCCAGTACTTC. Full variable domain (rest looked up from reference TRBV25-1 and TRBJ2-5): EADIYQTPRYLVIGTGKKITLECSQTMGHDKMYWYQQDPGMELHLIHYSYGVNSTEKGDLSSESTVSRIRTEHFPLTLESARPSHTSQYLCASSEYGQGRYETQYFGPGTRLLVL.

The chain has TRBV12-3 or TRBV12-4 and TRBJ2-3; TRBD1 matches at 10 bases. V dropped 2 bases and J dropped 6; count of bases not matched to a gene: 8. This CDR3 has 16 amino acids. This chain's CDR3 is CASSLSPGQGIDTQYF. The CDR3 nucleotides read TGTGCCAGCAGTTTATCTCCGGGACAGGGGATTGATACGCAGTATTTT.